The entry that follows covers one T cell receptor beta chain sequence. Its antigen is still unknown. No base quality values were provided; no much bigger clone lies one nucleotide off. V and J are truncated by 1 base and 8 bases respectively, leaving an intervening sequence of 20 bases. The germline V gene (reference sequence) sets CDR1 to MNHEY and CDR2 to SMNVEV. Measured from the cysteine to the phenylalanine, the CDR3 is 16 residues long. Only the CDR3 DNA is retained, 48 bases long and in frame from the first base. The data were obtained in a study of blood T cell repertoires in COVID-19 (dated by TCRdb to 2020 to 2021). The study in broad terms: Collaborator samples came from the United States, Italy and Spain and covered acute and convalescent phases of COVID-19. A de-identified subject ID, COVID-19 status, age in years and sex were almost always included in the sample metadata. The dataset comprised deeply sampled blood TCRbeta repertoires from subjects exposed to, actively infected with, or recovered from COVID-19. The material from the prospective study consisted of cDNA or gDNA derived from T cells, B-cell-depleted T cells, or PBMCs. Where available, HLA class I and class II types were obtained from metadata supplied by the sample provider rather than from assay-based typing. The repertoires were made available in a free public database intended to serve as a resource for research on the immune response to SARS-CoV-2. The samples were drawn from two sources: the first 160 participants of the ongoing ImmuneRACE study, and 1,254 subjects contributed by 6 global collaborators. Summary of the overall study and its limitations: The quantity of clinical and demographic metadata differed by source and by participant and was supplied without curation.

TCRbeta CDR3 regions were amplified from genomic DNA using the immunoSEQ Assay, a bias-controlled multiplex PCR. From the authors' description of their analysis: Nucleated cell counts per sample were estimated from amplification of reference gene primers within the assay. To quantify the absolute abundance of each unique TCRbeta CDR3 rearrangement, sequence reads were collapsed and filtered. For each sample, productive Simpson clonality was calculated as the square root of Simpson's diversity index across productive rearrangements. Drawn from immuneACCESS, this table holds only the in-frame rearrangements with V and J called that TCRdb kept. Clones are partly lost; checked studies trace under half to an unresolved V gene and leave the rest unexplained. V and J calls and clone size follow that table, whereas D and trimming were derived from the DNA. The sample table contains roughly 120,000 clones; only one count was recorded for less than 85% of them. The ten largest clones capture 2% to 3% of the sample.

Each collaborating institution followed its own protocols to collect whole blood in K2EDTA tubes. For TCRbeta analysis, collaborator samples were shipped as frozen whole blood, as isolated PBMCs, or as DNA extracted from either sample type. The specimen sequenced was peripheral blood. This clonotype was obtained from a man aged 50-60 years with acute or convalescent COVID-19. The V and J segments used are TRBV27 and TRBJ1-2; matching of 6 bases hints at TRBD1 as the D gene. The sequence in DNA is TGTGCCAGCAGTTTATACTCGGACAGCTCCGTGGGGGGCTACACCTTC. This encodes CASSLYSDSSVGGYTF.